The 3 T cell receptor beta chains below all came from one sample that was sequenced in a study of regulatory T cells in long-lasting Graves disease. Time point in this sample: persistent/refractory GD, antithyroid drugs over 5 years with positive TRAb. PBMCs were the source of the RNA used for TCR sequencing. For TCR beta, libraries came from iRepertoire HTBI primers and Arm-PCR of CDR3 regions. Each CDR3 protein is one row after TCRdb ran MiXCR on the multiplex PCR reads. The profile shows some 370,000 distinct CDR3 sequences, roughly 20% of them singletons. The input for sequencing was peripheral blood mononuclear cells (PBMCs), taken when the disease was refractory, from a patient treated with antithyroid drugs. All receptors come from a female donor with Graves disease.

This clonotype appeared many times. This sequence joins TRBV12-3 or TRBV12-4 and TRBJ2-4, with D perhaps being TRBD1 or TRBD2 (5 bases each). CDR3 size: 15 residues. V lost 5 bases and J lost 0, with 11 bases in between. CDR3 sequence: CASSAPGTAKNIQYF. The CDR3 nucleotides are TGTGCCAGCAGTGCACCCGGGACAGCCAAAAACATTCAGTACTTC.

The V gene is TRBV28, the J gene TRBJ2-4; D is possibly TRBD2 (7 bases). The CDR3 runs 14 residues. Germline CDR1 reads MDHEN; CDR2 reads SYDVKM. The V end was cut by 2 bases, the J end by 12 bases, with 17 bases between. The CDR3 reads CASSLTGGRGGQYF. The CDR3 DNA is TGTGCCAGCAGTTTAACCGGGGGAAGGGGGGGTCAGTACTTC. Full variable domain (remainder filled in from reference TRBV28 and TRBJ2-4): DVKVTQSSRYLVKRTGEKVFLECVQDMDHENMFWYRQDPGLGLRLIYFSYDVKMKEKGDIPEGYSVSREKKERFSLILESASTNQTSMYLCASSLTGGRGGQYFGAGTRLSVL.

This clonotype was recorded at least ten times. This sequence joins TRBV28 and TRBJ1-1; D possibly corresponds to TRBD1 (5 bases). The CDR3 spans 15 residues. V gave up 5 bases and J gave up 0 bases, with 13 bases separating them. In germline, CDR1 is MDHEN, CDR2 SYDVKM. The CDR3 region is CASSKGDFMNTEAFF. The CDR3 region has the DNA TGTGCCAGCAGTAAAGGGGACTTCATGAACACTGAAGCTTTCTTT.